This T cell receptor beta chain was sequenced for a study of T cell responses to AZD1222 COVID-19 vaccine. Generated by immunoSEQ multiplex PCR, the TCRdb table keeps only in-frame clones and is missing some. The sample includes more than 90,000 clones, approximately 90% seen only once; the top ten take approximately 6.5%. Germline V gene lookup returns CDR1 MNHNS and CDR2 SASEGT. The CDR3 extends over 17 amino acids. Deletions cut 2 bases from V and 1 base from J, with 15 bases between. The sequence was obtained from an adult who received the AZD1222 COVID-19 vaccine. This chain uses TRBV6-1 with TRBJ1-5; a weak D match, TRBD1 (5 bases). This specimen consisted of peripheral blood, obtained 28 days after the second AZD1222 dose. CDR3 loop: CASSEQVREPSNQPQHF. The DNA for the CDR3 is TGTGCCAGCAGTGAACAAGTCAGGGAACCAAGCAATCAGCCCCAGCATTTT.